Listed below are T cell receptor beta chains from one sample, sequenced in a study of T-cell memory formation after mild COVID-19. Using its own MiXCR run on the 5' RACE reads, TCRdb lists one record per CDR3 protein. The table shows about 410,000 distinct CDR3 sequences, with more than 15% occurring only once. The sample comprised PBMCs or a T cell subset sorted from them (not recorded which). The source is a man aged 18 to 29 who had mild COVID-19 (a few samples of this study predate the infection). Cell type and time point are not known. The CDR3 runs from the conserved cysteine through the conserved F or W. The D gene is left open where the match is weak. Size values are once, few and many counts, or a class for expanded clones, and some rows have none.

clone_size,j_call,d_call,v_call,cdr3_nt,cdr3_aa
-,TRBJ2-1,TRBD2,TRBV29-1,TGCAGCGTTGAAACAGCGGGGGGGTCGAGTAATGAGCAGTTCTTC,CSVETAGGSSNEQFF
few,TRBJ2-7,TRBD1,TRBV10-3,TGTGCCGTAAACGGACAGGGGGCATCCTACGAGCAGTACTTC,CAVNGQGASYEQYF
-,TRBJ1-1,-,TRBV19,TGTGCCAGTAGTATCCTGGCTGAAGCTTTCTTT,CASSILAEAFF
-,TRBJ1-5,-,TRBV28,TGTGCCGAATCTCAACACGGGATTTATCAGCCCCAGCATTTT,CAESQHGIYQPQHF
-,TRBJ1-4,TRBD1,TRBV5-1,TGCGCCAGCAGCTTGGAGCCGGGACAGGGGGGGGAAAAACTGTTTTTT,CASSLEPGQGGEKLFF
few,TRBJ2-1,-,TRBV3-1,TGTGCCAGCAGTCTAGAGGGGACCTACAATGAGCAGTTCTTC,CASSLEGTYNEQFF
many,TRBJ2-2,TRBD2,TRBV29-1,TGCAGCGTCCGGTCCACTAGCGGGGGGAACACCGGGGAGCTGTTTTTT,CSVRSTSGGNTGELFF
-,TRBJ2-7,-,TRBV11-2,TGTGCCAGCAGCTACGACAGAACCTACGAGCAGTACTTC,CASSYDRTYEQYF
few,TRBJ2-3,-,TRBV6-2/TRBV6-3,TGTGCCAGCAGTTACTCCGGACCAGATACGCAGTATTTT,CASSYSGPDTQYF
-,TRBJ1-1,-,TRBV19,TGTGCCAGTAGTATAGGGGGCCTTAACACTGAAGCTTTCTTT,CASSIGGLNTEAFF
once,TRBJ2-3,-,TRBV7-8,TGTGCCAGCAGCAGAAGGCGATCAGCAGATACGCAGTATTTT,CASSRRRSADTQYF
few,TRBJ1-6,-,TRBV7-6,TGTGCCAGCAGCTTAGGGTCAGGGCTCGCCAAGTCACCCCTCCACTTT,CASSLGSGLAKSPLHF
many,TRBJ1-2,-,TRBV7-2,TGTGCCAGCAGCTTAGCGCGGAGACAGTCCTATGGCTACACCTTC,CASSLARRQSYGYTF
few,TRBJ2-2,TRBD1,TRBV7-2,TGTGCCAGCAGCTTAGTTTTGGGAAAGGGGGCAATCGGGGAGCTGTTTTTT,CASSLVLGKGAIGELFF
-,TRBJ2-7,-,TRBV12-3/TRBV12-4,TGTGCCAGCAGTTTTTTCGGTCGGTCTAGCGAGCAGTACTTC,CASSFFGRSSEQYF
-,TRBJ2-7,-,TRBV6-2/TRBV6-3,TGTGCCAGCAGTTACTCCTATGGAGCGGGCGACGAGCAGTACTTC,CASSYSYGAGDEQYF
-,TRBJ2-3,-,TRBV24-1,TGTGCCACCAGTGACAAGGGGAAGGCAGATACGCAGTATTTT,CATSDKGKADTQYF